The 3 T cell receptor beta chains presented below share a single source sample, sequenced in a study of blood T cell repertoires in COVID-19 (dated by TCRdb to about 2020). The library was prepared using the immunoSEQ multiplex PCR assay. This is the immuneACCESS table as TCRdb keeps it, with only in-frame sequences that have V and J called. A part of the clones is gone; compared with another copy, unresolved V genes explain less than half, and the rest is unexplained. The sample contains about 140,000 clones, 65% to 90% of them found a single time. In total, the top ten clones hold 7% to 10% of the sample. Source material: peripheral blood. Every receptor here comes from a human donor in a cohort sampled during active COVID-19.

The chain recombines TRBV28 with TRBJ2-7, with D maybe TRBD2 (6 bases). V was pared by 5 bases and J by 3 bases, with 14 bases between. Germline V gene lookup returns CDR1 MDHEN and CDR2 SYDVKM. The CDR3 has 14 amino acids. CDR3 DNA sequence: TGTGCCAGCAGTCGAACCGCGGGGAGCTACGAGCAGTACTTC. It yields the protein CASSRTAGSYEQYF.

As DNA, the CDR3 is TGTGCCAGCAGTTTAGGGCATGGCCGATCACAAGAGACCCAGTACTTC. It translates to CASSLGHGRSQETQYF. The chain couples TRBV28 to TRBJ2-5; D is unclear. The V gene's germline CDR1 is MDHEN and CDR2 SYDVKM. V was shortened by 2 bases and J by 2 bases, with 15 bases between the two germline ends. This CDR3 has 16 amino acids.

This clone was detected a few times. The chain has TRBV6-5 and TRBJ2-7, with 13 bases that match TRBD2. There are 15 residues in the CDR3. CDR1 and CDR2 (germline): MNHEY, SVGAGI. The junction had 2 bases not matched to a gene; V was cut back by 0 bases and J by 6 bases. In DNA, the CDR3 is TGTGCCAGCAGTTACTCGGGACTAGCGGGATCCGAGCAGTACTTC. Residues: CASSYSGLAGSEQYF.